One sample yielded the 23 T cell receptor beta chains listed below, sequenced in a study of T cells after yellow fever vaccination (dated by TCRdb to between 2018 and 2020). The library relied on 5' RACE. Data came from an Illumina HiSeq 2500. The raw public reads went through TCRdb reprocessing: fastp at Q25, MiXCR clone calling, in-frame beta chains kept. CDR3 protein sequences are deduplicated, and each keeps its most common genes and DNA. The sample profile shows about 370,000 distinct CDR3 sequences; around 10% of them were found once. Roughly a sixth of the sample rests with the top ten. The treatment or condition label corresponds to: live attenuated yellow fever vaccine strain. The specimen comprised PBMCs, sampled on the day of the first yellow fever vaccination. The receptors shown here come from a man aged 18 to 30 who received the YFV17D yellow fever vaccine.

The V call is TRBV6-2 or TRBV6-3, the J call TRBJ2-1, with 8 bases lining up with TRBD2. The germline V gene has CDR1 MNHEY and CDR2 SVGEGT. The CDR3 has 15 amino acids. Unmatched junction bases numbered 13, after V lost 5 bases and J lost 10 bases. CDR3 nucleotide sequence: TGTGCCAGCAGTCCCTCCGGGGGGGCAAGGGGGGAGCAGTTCTTC. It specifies CASSPSGGARGEQFF.

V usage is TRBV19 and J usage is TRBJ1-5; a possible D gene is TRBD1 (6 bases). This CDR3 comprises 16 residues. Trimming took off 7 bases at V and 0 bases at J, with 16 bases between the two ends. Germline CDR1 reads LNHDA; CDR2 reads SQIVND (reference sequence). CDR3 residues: CASTPGGGLSNQPQHF. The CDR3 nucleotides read TGTGCCAGTACCCCAGGCGGGGGGCTTAGCAATCAGCCCCAGCATTTT.

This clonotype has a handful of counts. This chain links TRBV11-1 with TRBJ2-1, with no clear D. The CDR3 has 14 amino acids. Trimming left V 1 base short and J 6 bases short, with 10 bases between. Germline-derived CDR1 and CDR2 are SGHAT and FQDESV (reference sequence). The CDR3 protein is CASSLGELSNEQFF. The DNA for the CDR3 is TGTGCCAGCAGCTTAGGGGAACTATCCAATGAGCAGTTCTTC.

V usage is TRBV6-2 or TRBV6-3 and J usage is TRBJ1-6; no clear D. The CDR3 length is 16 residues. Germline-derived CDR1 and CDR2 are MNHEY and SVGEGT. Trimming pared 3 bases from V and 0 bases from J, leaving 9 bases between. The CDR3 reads CASSYQRTSYNSPLHF. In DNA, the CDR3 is TGTGCCAGCAGTTATCAACGGACCTCCTATAATTCACCCCTCCACTTT.

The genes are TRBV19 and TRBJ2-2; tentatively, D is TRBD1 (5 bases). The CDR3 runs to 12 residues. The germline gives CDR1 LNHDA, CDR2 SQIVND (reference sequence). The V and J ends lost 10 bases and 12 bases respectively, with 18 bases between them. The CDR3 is CATLGQEWKLFF. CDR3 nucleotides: TGTGCCACCCTGGGGCAGGAGTGGAAGCTGTTTTTT.

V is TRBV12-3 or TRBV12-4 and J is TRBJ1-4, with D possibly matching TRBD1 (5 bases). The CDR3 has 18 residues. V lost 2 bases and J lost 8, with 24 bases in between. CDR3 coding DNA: TGTGCCAGCAGTTTAAGACCTTCCTCCGGAGCAGGGAACGAAAAACTGTTTTTT. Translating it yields CASSLRPSSGAGNEKLFF.

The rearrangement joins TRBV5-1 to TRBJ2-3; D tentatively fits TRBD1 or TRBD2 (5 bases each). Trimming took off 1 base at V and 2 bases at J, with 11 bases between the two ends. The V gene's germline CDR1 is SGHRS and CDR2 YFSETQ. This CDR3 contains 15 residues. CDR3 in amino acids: CASSLSRGNTDTQYF. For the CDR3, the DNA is TGCGCCAGCAGCTTGTCCCGGGGCAACACAGATACGCAGTATTTT.

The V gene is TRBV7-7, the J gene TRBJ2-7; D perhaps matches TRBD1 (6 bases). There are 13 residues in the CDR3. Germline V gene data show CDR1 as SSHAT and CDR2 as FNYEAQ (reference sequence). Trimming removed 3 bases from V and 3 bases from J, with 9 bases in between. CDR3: CASSLGHDYEQYF. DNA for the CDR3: TGTGCCAGCAGCTTGGGACACGACTACGAGCAGTACTTC. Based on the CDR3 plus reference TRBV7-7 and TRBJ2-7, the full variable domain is GAGVSQSPRYKVTKRGQDVTLRCDPISSHATLYWYQQALGQGPEFLTYFNYEAQPDKSGLPSDRFSAERPEGSISTLTIQRTEQRDSAMYRCASSLGHDYEQYFGPGTRLTVT.

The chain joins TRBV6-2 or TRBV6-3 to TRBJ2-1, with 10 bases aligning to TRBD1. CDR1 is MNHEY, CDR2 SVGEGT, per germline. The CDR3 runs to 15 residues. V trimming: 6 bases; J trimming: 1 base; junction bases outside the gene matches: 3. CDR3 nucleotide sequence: TGTGCCAGCAGGTCGGACAGGGGGTCCTACAATGAGCAGTTCTTC. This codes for CASRSDRGSYNEQFF.

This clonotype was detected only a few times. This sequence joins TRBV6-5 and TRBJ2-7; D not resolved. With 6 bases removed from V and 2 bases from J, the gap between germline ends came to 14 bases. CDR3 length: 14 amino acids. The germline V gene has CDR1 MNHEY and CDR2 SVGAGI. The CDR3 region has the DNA TGTGCCAGCAGCCGCAGATCCACGGCCTACGAGCAGTACTTC. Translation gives CASSRRSTAYEQYF.

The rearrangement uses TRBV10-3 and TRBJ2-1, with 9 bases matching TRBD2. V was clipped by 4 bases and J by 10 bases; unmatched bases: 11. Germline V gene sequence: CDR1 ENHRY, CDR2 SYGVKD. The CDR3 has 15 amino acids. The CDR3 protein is CAISVGSGGTFEQFF. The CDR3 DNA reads TGTGCCATCAGTGTAGGAAGCGGGGGGACGTTCGAGCAGTTCTTC.

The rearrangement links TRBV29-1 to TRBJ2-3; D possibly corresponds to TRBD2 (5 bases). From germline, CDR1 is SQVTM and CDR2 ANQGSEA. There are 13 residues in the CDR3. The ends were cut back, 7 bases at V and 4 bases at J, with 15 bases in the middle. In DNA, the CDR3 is TGCAGCGCCACCACACGGGGAGCAGATACGCAGTATTTT. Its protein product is CSATTRGADTQYF.

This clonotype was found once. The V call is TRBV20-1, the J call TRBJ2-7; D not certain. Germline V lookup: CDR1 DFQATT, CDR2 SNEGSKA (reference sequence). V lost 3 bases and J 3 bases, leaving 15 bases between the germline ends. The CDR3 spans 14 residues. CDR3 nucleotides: TGCAGTGCTAGTACCGGCAGTGAGAACTACGAGCAGTACGTC. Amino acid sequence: CSASTGSENYEQYV.

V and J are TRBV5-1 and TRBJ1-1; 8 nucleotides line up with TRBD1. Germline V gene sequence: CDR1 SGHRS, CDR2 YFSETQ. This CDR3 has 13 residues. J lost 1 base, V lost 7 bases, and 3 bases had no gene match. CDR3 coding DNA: TGCGCCAGCCAGGACAGGGAGAACACTGAAGCTTTCTTT. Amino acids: CASQDRENTEAFF.

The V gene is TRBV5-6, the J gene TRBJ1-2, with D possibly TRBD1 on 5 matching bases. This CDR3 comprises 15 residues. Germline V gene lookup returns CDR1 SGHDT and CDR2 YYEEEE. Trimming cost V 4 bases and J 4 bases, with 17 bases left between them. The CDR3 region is CASSPPGERGYGYTF. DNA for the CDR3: TGTGCCAGCAGCCCCCCGGGAGAGAGGGGCTATGGCTACACCTTC.

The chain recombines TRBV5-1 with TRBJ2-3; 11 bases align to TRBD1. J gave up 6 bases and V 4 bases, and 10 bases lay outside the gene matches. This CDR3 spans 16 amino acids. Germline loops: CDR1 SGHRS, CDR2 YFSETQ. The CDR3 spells CASSPYAGQGADTQYF. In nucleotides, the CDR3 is TGCGCCAGCAGCCCCTACGCCGGACAGGGGGCGGATACGCAGTATTTT.

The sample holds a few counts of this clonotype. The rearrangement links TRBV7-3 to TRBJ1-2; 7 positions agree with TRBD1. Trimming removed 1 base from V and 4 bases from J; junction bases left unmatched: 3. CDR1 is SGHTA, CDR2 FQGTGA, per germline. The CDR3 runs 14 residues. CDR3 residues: CASSLISGGYGYTF. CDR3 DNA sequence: TGTGCCAGCAGCTTAATCTCAGGGGGCTATGGCTACACCTTC.

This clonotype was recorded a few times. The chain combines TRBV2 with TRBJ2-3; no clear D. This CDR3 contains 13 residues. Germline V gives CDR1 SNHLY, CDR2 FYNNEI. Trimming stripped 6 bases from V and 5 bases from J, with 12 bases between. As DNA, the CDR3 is TGTGCCAGCAGCCGCGCCCGTGAAGATACGCAGTATTTT. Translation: CASSRAREDTQYF.

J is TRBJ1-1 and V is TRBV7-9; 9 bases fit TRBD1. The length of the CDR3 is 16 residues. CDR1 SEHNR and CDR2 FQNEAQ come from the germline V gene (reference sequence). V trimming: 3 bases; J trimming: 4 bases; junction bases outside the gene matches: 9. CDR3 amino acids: CASSFGGTGHTTEAFF. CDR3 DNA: TGTGCCAGCAGCTTTGGGGGGACAGGGCATACCACTGAAGCTTTCTTT.

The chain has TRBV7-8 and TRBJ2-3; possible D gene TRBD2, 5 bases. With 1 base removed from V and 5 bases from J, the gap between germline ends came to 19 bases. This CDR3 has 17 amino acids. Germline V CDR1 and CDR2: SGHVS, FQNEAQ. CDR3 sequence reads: CASSLVWLARREDTQYF. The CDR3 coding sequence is TGTGCCAGCAGCTTAGTTTGGCTAGCTAGAAGAGAAGATACGCAGTATTTT. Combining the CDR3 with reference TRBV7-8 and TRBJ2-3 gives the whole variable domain GAGVSQSPRYKVAKRGQDVALRCDPISGHVSLFWYQQALGQGPEFLTYFQNEAQLDKSGLPSDRFFAERPEGSVSTLKIQRTQQEDSAVYLCASSLVWLARREDTQYFGPGTRLTVL.

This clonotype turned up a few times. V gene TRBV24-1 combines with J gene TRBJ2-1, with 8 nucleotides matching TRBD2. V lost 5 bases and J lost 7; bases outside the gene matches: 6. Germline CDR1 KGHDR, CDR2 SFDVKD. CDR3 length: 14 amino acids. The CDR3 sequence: CATSGGGYRNEQFF. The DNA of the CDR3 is TGTGCCACCAGTGGCGGGGGGTATAGGAATGAGCAGTTCTTC.

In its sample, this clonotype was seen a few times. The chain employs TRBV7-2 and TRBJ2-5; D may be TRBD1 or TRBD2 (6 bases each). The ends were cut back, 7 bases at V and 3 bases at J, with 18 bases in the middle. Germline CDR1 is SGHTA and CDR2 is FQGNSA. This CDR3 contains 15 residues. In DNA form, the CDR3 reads TGTGCCAGCACCACTTACAGGGAGGTTAAAGAGACCCAGTACTTC. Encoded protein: CASTTYREVKETQYF.

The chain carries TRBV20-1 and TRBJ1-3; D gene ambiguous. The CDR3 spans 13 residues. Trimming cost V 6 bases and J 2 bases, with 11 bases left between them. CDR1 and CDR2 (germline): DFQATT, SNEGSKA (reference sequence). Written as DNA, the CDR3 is TGCAGTGCGGGAAAGGGCGCTGGAAACACCATATATTTT. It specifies CSAGKGAGNTIYF.